Below, 32 T cell receptor beta chains from the same sample are listed, as sequenced in a study of shared clonotypes between healthy human individuals (TCRdb year 2020). The receptor library was made with the immunoSEQ multiplex PCR assay. TCRdb took over this immuneACCESS table, retaining in-frame rearrangements with V and J assigned. Such tables are incomplete; in checked studies, under half of the missing clones stem from an unresolved V gene, and the remainder is unexplained. The sample yields 2,100,000 or so clones; roughly 95% were counted once. The ten largest clones add up to more than 0.1% of the sample. The sequenced material came from naive CD4+ T cells sorted from blood. The sample's cell subset or site, from its label and the paper: CD45RA+ positively selected. These receptors were obtained from a man younger than 30 in good health.

The chain uses TRBV11-2 and TRBJ2-5; 7 nucleotides line up with TRBD1. With V trimmed by 5 bases and J by 5 bases, 11 bases remained unmatched. The CDR3 runs to 15 residues. The V gene's germline CDR1 is SGHAT and CDR2 FQNNGV. CDR3 loop: CASSPGTVGWETQYF. DNA for the CDR3: TGTGCCAGCAGCCCCGGGACAGTGGGATGGGAGACCCAGTACTTC.

In the case of this clone: No DNA is shown, since the ends of the CDR3 on it are uncertain; the CDR3 is the one TCRdb lists. The V and J genes are TRBV12-5 and TRBJ2-5; the table's D call, TRBD2, was not checked against the DNA. The CDR3 numbers 15 amino acids, ends counted. CDR1 is LGHNT and CDR2 is FRNRAP in the germline V gene. CDR3 sequence reads: CASGLGTGGEETQYF.

This sequence joins TRBV7-9 and TRBJ1-1, with a possible D match to TRBD1 (6 bases). This CDR3 has 14 residues. Trimming pared 5 bases from V and 2 bases from J, leaving 12 bases between. The V gene's germline CDR1 is SEHNR and CDR2 FQNEAQ (reference sequence). DNA for the CDR3: TGTGCCAGCAGCCGCGGGACAAGAAACACTGAAGCTTTCTTT. This gives the protein CASSRGTRNTEAFF.

This clone came up once. The chain combines TRBV25-1 with TRBJ2-1, with 14 bases matching TRBD2. Trimming took 3 bases from V and 11 from J; bases not matched to a gene: 3. This CDR3 has 14 amino acids. The germline gives CDR1 MGHDK, CDR2 SYGVNS. Here the CDR3 DNA reads TGTGCCAGCAGTGACGGACTAGCGGGAGGAAAGCAGTTCTTC. Translation: CASSDGLAGGKQFF.

The rearrangement links TRBV28 to TRBJ1-1, with D perhaps TRBD1 (5 bases). Trimming took 4 bases from V and 2 from J, leaving 17 bases between them. The germline V gene encodes CDR1 MDHEN and CDR2 SYDVKM. The CDR3 sequence is 16 residues long. CDR3 bases: TGTGCCAGCAGTTCAATTACCGGGACGGCCAACACTGAAGCTTTCTTT. It yields the protein CASSSITGTANTEAFF.

Points on this clone: This sample includes further DNA sequences coding for the same CDR3. The chain links TRBV10-3 to TRBJ1-1; 9 bases fit TRBD1. Losses at the gene ends were 4 bases for V and 3 bases for J; bases not matched to a gene: 3. The CDR3 runs to 14 residues. In germline, CDR1 is ENHRY, CDR2 SYGVKD. This CDR3 reads CAISGRQGDTEAFF. For the CDR3, the DNA is TGTGCCATCAGTGGTCGACAGGGGGACACTGAAGCTTTCTTT.

The CDR3 DNA reads as TGCGCCAGCAGTGAGGGGGACACTCCCACAGATACGCAGTATTTT. This gives the protein CASSEGDTPTDTQYF. This rearrangement joins TRBV10-1 to TRBJ2-3; TRBD1 might be the D (6 bases). Trimming took off 2 bases at V and 2 bases at J, with 11 bases between the two ends. The CDR3 is made up of 15 amino acids. Per the germline V gene, CDR1 is WNHNN and CDR2 is SYGVQD (reference sequence).

The chain combines TRBV5-1 with TRBJ1-5; 7 bases line up with TRBD1. Trimming at V came to 4 bases and at J to 6 bases, leaving 10 bases not matched to a gene. In germline, CDR1 is SGHRS, CDR2 YFSETQ. This CDR3 contains 15 residues. DNA for the CDR3: TGCGCCAGCAGCGCGACAGGGTCTGGCGGTCAGCCCCAGCATTTT. Protein sequence: CASSATGSGGQPQHF.

The rearrangement uses TRBV29-1 and TRBJ1-1, with a possible D match to TRBD1 (6 bases). V gave up 6 bases and J gave up 2 bases, with 13 bases separating them. The CDR3 extends over 13 amino acids. CDR1 is SQVTM and CDR2 is ANQGSEA in the germline V gene. The CDR3 protein is CSVQDRSNTEAFF. The CDR3 region has the DNA TGCAGCGTACAGGACAGAAGCAACACTGAAGCTTTCTTT.

The chain recombines TRBV10-3 with TRBJ1-1; D might be TRBD1 (5 bases). This CDR3 spans 13 amino acids. Germline V gives CDR1 ENHRY, CDR2 SYGVKD. Trimming left V 6 bases short and J 4 bases short, with 12 bases between. CDR3 sequence reads: CAIRNGGFTEAFF. The CDR3 nucleotides are TGTGCCATCAGGAATGGGGGTTTCACTGAAGCTTTCTTT.

The chain joins TRBV15 to TRBJ1-6, with 9 bases aligning to TRBD1. This CDR3 is built from 16 residues. The junction had 1 base not matched to a gene; V was cut back by 3 bases and J by 1 base. The germline V gene encodes CDR1 LNHNV and CDR2 YYDKDF (reference sequence). CDR3 amino acids: CATSSGTGSYNSPLHF. CDR3 DNA: TGTGCCACCAGCAGCGGGACAGGGTCCTATAATTCACCCCTCCACTTT. Using reference TRBV15 and TRBJ1-6 for the parts outside the CDR3, the full variable domain is DAMVIQNPRYQVTQFGKPVTLSCSQTLNHNVMYWYQQKSSQAPKLLFHYYDKDFNNEADTPDNFQSRRPNTSFCFLDIRSPGLGDTAMYLCATSSGTGSYNSPLHFGNGTRLTVT.

The V call is TRBV30, the J call TRBJ1-6; the match to TRBD1 covers 7 bases. From germline, CDR1 is GTSNPN and CDR2 SVGIG (reference sequence). The CDR3 runs to 13 residues. J gave up 8 bases and V 4 bases, and 5 bases lay outside the gene matches. CDR3 region: CAWKDRVDSPLHF. DNA for the CDR3: TGTGCCTGGAAAGACAGGGTGGATTCACCCCTCCACTTT.

The chain has TRBV6-1 and TRBJ2-7; D is perhaps TRBD1 or TRBD2 (5 bases each). Germline V gene lookup returns CDR1 MNHNS and CDR2 SASEGT. The CDR3 length is 14 residues. Trimming pared 8 bases from V and 5 bases from J, leaving 19 bases between. The CDR3 DNA is TGTGCCAGCTCCTTGGGGGTTCAGGCCAACGAGCAGTACTTC. Translating it yields CASSLGVQANEQYF.

This clone has only one observation. The chain is built from TRBV28 and TRBJ1-1; D gene unclear. With 6 bases removed from V and 1 base from J, the gap between germline ends came to 18 bases. CDR1 is MDHEN and CDR2 is SYDVKM in the germline V gene. The CDR3 is made up of 16 amino acids. The CDR3 sequence: CASRLRHLLKNTEAFF. The CDR3 bases are TGTGCCAGCAGATTGCGGCATCTTCTAAAGAACACTGAAGCTTTCTTT.

In its sample, this clone was seen once. V gene TRBV11-2 combines with J gene TRBJ1-5, with 7 bases aligning to TRBD1. This CDR3 region has 14 residues. CDR1 and CDR2 (germline): SGHAT, FQNNGV. V trimming: 5 bases; J trimming: 6 bases; junction bases outside the gene matches: 7. CDR3 loop: CASSPATGTQPQHF. The DNA of the CDR3 is TGTGCCAGCAGCCCCGCGACAGGGACTCAGCCCCAGCATTTT.

The rearrangement uses TRBV5-5 and TRBJ1-4; tentative D call: TRBD1 (6 bases). CDR3 length: 15 residues. In germline, CDR1 is SGHKS, CDR2 YYEKEE (reference sequence). The ends were cut back, 6 bases at V and 5 bases at J, with 17 bases in the middle. The CDR3 nucleotides read TGTGCCAGCAACCAACTTGACAGGCCGAATGAAAAACTGTTTTTT. It encodes CASNQLDRPNEKLFF.

Remarks on this clone: This CDR3 is also generated by other DNA sequences in the sample. The chain recombines TRBV18 with TRBJ2-3, with TRBD1 matching over 9 bases. Germline CDR1 and CDR2: KGHSH and LQKENI. V lost 4 bases, J lost 3 bases, and 2 bases stayed unmatched. The CDR3 runs 14 residues. DNA of the CDR3: TGTGCCAGCTCACTGGACAGGGGTACAGATACGCAGTATTTT. It codes for CASSLDRGTDTQYF. Full variable domain (outside the CDR3, taken from reference TRBV18 and TRBJ2-3): NAGVMQNPRHLVRRRGQEARLRCSPMKGHSHVYWYRQLPEEGLKFMVYLQKENIIDESGMPKERFSAEFPKEGPSILRIQQVVRGDSAAYFCASSLDRGTDTQYFGPGTRLTVL.

The CDR3 DNA sequence: TGTGCCAGCAGCTATTTCAACACCATATATTTT. The encoded protein is CASSYFNTIYF. V is TRBV6-5 and J is TRBJ1-3; no firm D call. Trimming took 6 bases from V and 7 from J, leaving 7 bases between them. The CDR3 has 11 amino acids. The germline V gene has CDR1 MNHEY and CDR2 SVGAGI.

The chain links TRBV6-5 to TRBJ2-7; D is perhaps TRBD2 (7 bases). The CDR3 has 15 residues. Germline V gene data show CDR1 as MNHEY and CDR2 as SVGAGI. V lost 2 bases to trimming and J lost 6 bases, with 17 bases between them. In DNA, the CDR3 is TGTGCCAGCAGTTACCGAAGGGGGACTACCCTCGAGCAGTACTTC. Encoded protein: CASSYRRGTTLEQYF.

The chain couples TRBV21-1 to TRBJ2-1; the table's TRBD2 call for D was not verified on the DNA. TRBV21-1 is deemed a pseudogene. This CDR3 region has 19 residues. CDR3 in amino acids: CASSKVEGLERIVDNEQFF. CDR3 nucleotide sequence: TGTGCCAGCAGCAAAGTTGAAGGACTGGAGCGGATTGTGGACAATGAGCAGTTCTTC.

A note on this clone: Other DNA variants within this sample encode the same CDR3. The J gene is TRBJ2-3, the V gene TRBV18; no reliable D call. Trimming shortened V by 3 bases and J by 1 base, and 5 bases separated the two germline ends. This CDR3 region has 13 residues. CDR1 is KGHSH, CDR2 LQKENI, per germline. CDR3 DNA: TGTGCCAGCTCACCGGGCGGCACAGATACGCAGTATTTT. Encoded protein: CASSPGGTDTQYF.

The gene calls are TRBV18 and TRBJ2-3; TRBD2 might be the D (7 bases). Trimming removed 8 bases at V and 0 bases at J, with 12 bases between. The CDR3 length is 14 residues. Germline values: CDR1 KGHSH, CDR2 LQKENI. The CDR3 DNA reads TGTGCCAGCCGCGGGGGCCCCAGCACAGATACGCAGTATTTT. It specifies CASRGGPSTDTQYF.

This rearrangement joins TRBV6-5 to TRBJ2-5; no reliable D call. The CDR3 consists of 15 residues. Trimming removed 6 bases from V and 2 bases from J, with 16 bases in between. Per the germline V gene, CDR1 is MNHEY and CDR2 is SVGAGI. The CDR3 DNA is TGTGCCAGCAGGGGGTCCGACAAAGGGCAAGAGACCCAGTACTTC. Amino acid sequence: CASRGSDKGQETQYF.

V gene TRBV10-3 combines with J gene TRBJ1-2, with 7 bases fitting TRBD1. This CDR3 is 14 amino acids long. Germline V gives CDR1 ENHRY, CDR2 SYGVKD. The V and J ends lost 6 bases and 7 bases, in that order; junction bases with no gene match: 11. CDR3 in amino acids: CAIRSETGPPGYTF. The CDR3 DNA reads as TGTGCCATCAGGTCCGAGACAGGGCCCCCTGGCTACACCTTC.

The V gene is TRBV30, the J gene TRBJ2-1; D not resolved. The V gene's germline CDR1 is GTSNPN and CDR2 SVGIG (reference sequence). V shed 3 bases and J shed 10 bases, with 16 bases lying between them. The CDR3 spans 13 residues. CDR3 in amino acids: CAWRDRRLGEQFF. The CDR3 DNA reads as TGTGCCTGGAGGGATAGAAGGTTGGGGGAGCAGTTCTTC. Together with reference TRBV30 and TRBJ2-1, the CDR3 gives the full variable domain: SQTIHQWPATLVQPVGSPLSLECTVEGTSNPNLYWYRQAAGRGLQLLFYSVGIGQISSEVPQNLSASRPQDRQFILSSKKLLLSDSGFYLCAWRDRRLGEQFFGPGTRLTVL.

The chain recombines TRBV6-5 with TRBJ2-3; D is perhaps TRBD1 or TRBD2 (5 bases each). Per the germline V gene, CDR1 is MNHEY and CDR2 is SVGAGI. V dropped 3 bases and J dropped 5 bases, with 12 bases sitting between them. This CDR3 has 14 residues. This chain's CDR3 is CASSYGRGVDTQYF. The CDR3 coding sequence is TGTGCCAGCAGTTATGGTAGAGGGGTAGATACGCAGTATTTT.

The rearrangement joins TRBV6-5 to TRBJ1-5; TRBD1 might be the D (6 bases). Trimming pared 0 bases from V and 5 bases from J, leaving 8 bases between. Germline CDR1 MNHEY, CDR2 SVGAGI. This CDR3 is built from 14 residues. CDR3 sequence: CASSYSTGHQPQHF. CDR3 in DNA: TGTGCCAGCAGTTACTCGACAGGTCATCAGCCCCAGCATTTT.

The chain uses TRBV7-9 and TRBJ1-1, with 7 bases identical to TRBD1. Germline V gene sequence: CDR1 SEHNR, CDR2 FQNEAQ (reference sequence). The CDR3 runs to 15 residues. Trimming removed 3 bases from V and 1 base from J; junction bases left unmatched: 5. DNA for the CDR3: TGTGCCAGCAGCTTCACCGGGACAGAGAACACTGAAGCTTTCTTT. The encoded protein is CASSFTGTENTEAFF.

The V and J genes are TRBV5-6 and TRBJ1-4, with TRBD1 as a possible D gene (5 bases). Germline V gives CDR1 SGHDT, CDR2 YYEEEE. The CDR3 contains 18 residues. V gave up 0 bases and J gave up 0 bases, with 15 bases separating them. In DNA, the CDR3 is TGTGCCAGCAGCTTGGTTGGATCTTCGGGGCCAACTAATGAAAAACTGTTTTTT. This gives the protein CASSLVGSSGPTNEKLFF.

This chain links TRBV10-2 with TRBJ2-7; 9 bases are shared with TRBD2. The trim removed 4 bases at V and 5 bases at J, leaving 9 bases unmatched. Germline assignment: CDR1 WSHSY and CDR2 SAAADI. The CDR3 has 15 amino acids. The CDR3 loop is CASSAPGGLANEQYF. For the CDR3, the DNA is TGCGCCAGCAGTGCCCCGGGGGGACTAGCTAACGAGCAGTACTTC.

The rearrangement joins TRBV11-3 to TRBJ2-7; D uncertain. Trimming removed 4 bases from V and 6 bases from J, with 19 bases in between. The CDR3 is 15 residues long. Germline CDR1 SGHNT, CDR2 YENEEA. The CDR3 coding sequence is TGTGCCAGCAGCTACCGAACTTCCTCCCTCCGCGAGCAGTACTTC. The encoded protein is CASSYRTSSLREQYF.

This chain uses TRBV6-1 with TRBJ2-7; D is unresolved. This CDR3 has 13 amino acids. Trimming took 6 bases from V and 5 from J, leaving 14 bases between them. Germline values: CDR1 MNHNS, CDR2 SASEGT. CDR3: CASRSQTFHEQYF. DNA for the CDR3: TGTGCCAGCAGAAGCCAGACGTTCCACGAGCAGTACTTC.